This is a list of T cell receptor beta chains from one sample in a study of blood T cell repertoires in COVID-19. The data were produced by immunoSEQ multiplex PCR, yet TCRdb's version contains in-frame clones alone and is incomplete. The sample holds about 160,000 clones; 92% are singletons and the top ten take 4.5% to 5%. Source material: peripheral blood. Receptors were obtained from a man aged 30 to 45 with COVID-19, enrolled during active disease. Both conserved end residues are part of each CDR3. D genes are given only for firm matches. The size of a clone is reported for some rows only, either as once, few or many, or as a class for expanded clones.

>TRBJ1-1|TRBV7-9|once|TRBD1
TGTGCCAGCACCCCCCCCGGACAGGCCGCGGTGGCTGAAGCTTTCTTT
CASTPPGQAAVAEAFF
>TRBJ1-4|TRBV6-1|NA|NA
TGTGCCAGCAGTGAAGCCCGGGACAAACGCAGAGGGAATGAAAAACTGTTTTTT
CASSEARDKRRGNEKLFF
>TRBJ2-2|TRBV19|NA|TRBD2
TGTGCCAGTCGACTTTTAGCGGGAGGGCCAACGGCCGGGGAGCTGTTTTTT
CASRLLAGGPTAGELFF
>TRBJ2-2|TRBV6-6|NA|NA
TGTGCCAGCAGTCAGACAGGCACCGGGGAGCTGTTTTTT
CASSQTGTGELFF
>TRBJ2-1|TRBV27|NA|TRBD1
TGTGCCAGCAGTTTATCTAGCCGAGGGACAGGGTCCTACAATGAGCAGTTCTTC
CASSLSSRGTGSYNEQFF
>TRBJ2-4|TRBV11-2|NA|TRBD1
TGTGCCAGCACCCTGGGACAGCACTCGAACATTCAGTACTTC
CASTLGQHSNIQYF
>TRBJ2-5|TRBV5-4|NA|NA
TGTGCCAGCAGCGTCGGAGGTTCCTACCAAGAGACCCAGTACTTC
CASSVGGSYQETQYF
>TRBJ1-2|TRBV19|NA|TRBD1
TGTGCCAGTAGTATAGGACAGGGTCGAGGCTACACCTTC
CASSIGQGRGYTF
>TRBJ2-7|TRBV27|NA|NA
TGTGCCAGCAGTTTTCCGGGCTACGAGCAGTACTTC
CASSFPGYEQYF
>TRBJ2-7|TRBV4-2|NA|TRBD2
TGTGCCAGCAGCCAAGAAACCGGGACTAGCGTCCTCTACGAGCAGTACTTC
CASSQETGTSVLYEQYF
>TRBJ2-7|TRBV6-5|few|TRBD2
TGTGCCAGCAGGTTCTCCTGGCGGGGGACCTACGAGCAGTACTTC
CASRFSWRGTYEQYF
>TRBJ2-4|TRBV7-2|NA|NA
TGTGCCAGCAGTCTACAGAGCACCATAGCCAAAAACATTCAGTACTTC
CASSLQSTIAKNIQYF
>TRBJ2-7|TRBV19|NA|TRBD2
TGTGCCAGTCAGGAGCGGGAGGGCCCCTACGAGCAGTACTTC
CASQEREGPYEQYF
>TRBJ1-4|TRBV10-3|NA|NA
TGTGCCATCAGTTCAGGGTTTGGTAATGAAAAACTGTTTTTT
CAISSGFGNEKLFF
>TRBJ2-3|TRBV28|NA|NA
TGTGCCAGCACCCCCGGGAGCACAGATACGCAGTATTTT
CASTPGSTDTQYF
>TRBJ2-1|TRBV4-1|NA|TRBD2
TGCGCCAGCAGCCAAGATGCAATAAGCGGGGGAGGGGATGAGCAGTTCTTC
CASSQDAISGGGDEQFF
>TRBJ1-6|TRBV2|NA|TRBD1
TGTGCCAGCACCGGACAGGGGGATAATTCACCCCTCCACTTT
CASTGQGDNSPLHF
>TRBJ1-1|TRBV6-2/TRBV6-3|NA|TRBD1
TGTGCCAGCAGTTACTTCCGGACAGGGAGCCCTGAAGCTTTCTTT
CASSYFRTGSPEAFF
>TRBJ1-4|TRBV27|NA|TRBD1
TGTGCCAGCAGTTTATTTTCCTCGGGACAGGTCGGGGAAAAACTGTTTTTT
CASSLFSSGQVGEKLFF
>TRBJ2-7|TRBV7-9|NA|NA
TGTGCCAGCAGCTTAGATCCCAGGGAATCCTACGAGCAGTACTTC
CASSLDPRESYEQYF
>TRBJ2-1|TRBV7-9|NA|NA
TGTGCCAGCAGCTTGGGCGGGCCCAATGAGCAGTTCTTC
CASSLGGPNEQFF
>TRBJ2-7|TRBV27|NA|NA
TGTGCCAGCAACGTGCATGGGGGCCCTTTGGGCGAGCAGTACTTC
CASNVHGGPLGEQYF
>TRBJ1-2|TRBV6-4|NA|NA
TGTGCCAGCAGTGACTCGATGGAGTCCTATGGCTACACCTTC
CASSDSMESYGYTF
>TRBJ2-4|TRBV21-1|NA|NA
TGTGCCAGCAGCGCGGGACAGCTAGCCAAAAACATTCAGTACTTC
CASSAGQLAKNIQYF
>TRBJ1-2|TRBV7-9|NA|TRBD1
TGTGCCAGCAGCCCGGACAGGGGATCGGGTGGCTACACCTTC
CASSPDRGSGGYTF
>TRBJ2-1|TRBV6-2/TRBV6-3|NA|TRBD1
TGTGCCAGCAGTACCCGGGACAGGGCCTACAATGAGCAGTTCTTC
CASSTRDRAYNEQFF
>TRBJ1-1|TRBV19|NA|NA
TGTGCCAGTAGTAGGAGCTTTATCTTAGCCGAAGCTTTCTTT
CASSRSFILAEAFF
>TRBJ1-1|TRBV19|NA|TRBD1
TGTGCCAGTAGTACAGGGGGCGGGCAGACTGAAGCTTTCTTT
CASSTGGGQTEAFF
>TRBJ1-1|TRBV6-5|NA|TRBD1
TGTGCCAGCAGTTACTCAAGGACAGGGGGCGGCACTGAAGCTTTCTTT
CASSYSRTGGGTEAFF
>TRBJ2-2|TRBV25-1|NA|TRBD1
TGTGCCAGCAGATACAGGGGGGACACCGGGGAGCTGTTTTTT
CASRYRGDTGELFF
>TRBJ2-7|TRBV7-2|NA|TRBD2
TGTGCCAGCAGCTTAGCACCTAGCGGGGGGGCCGGCTACGAGCAGTACTTC
CASSLAPSGGAGYEQYF
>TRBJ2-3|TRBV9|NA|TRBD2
TGTGCCAGCAGCGTAGAACTAGCGGGGGAGCCCTGGGATACGCAGTATTTT
CASSVELAGEPWDTQYF
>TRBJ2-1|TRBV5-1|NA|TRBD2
TGCGCCAGCAGTTCCGAGGGTAGCGGGAGGTCTAGCTCCTACAATGAGCAGTTCTTC
CASSSEGSGRSSSYNEQFF
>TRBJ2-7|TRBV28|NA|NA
TGTGCCAGCAGTAAACTTTTGCGCTACGAGCAGTACTTC
CASSKLLRYEQYF
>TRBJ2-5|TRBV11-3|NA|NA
TGTGCCAGCAGCTCCGGACAGAGGGAGACCCAGTACTTC
CASSSGQRETQYF
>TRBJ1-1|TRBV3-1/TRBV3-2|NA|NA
TGTGCCAGCAGCCAAGATTCTCGGCGGGCGGCTGAAGCTTTCTTT
CASSQDSRRAAEAFF
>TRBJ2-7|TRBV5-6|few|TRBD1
TGTGCCAGTCTTCCCCCGGGACAGTCGACCTACGAGCAGTACTTC
CASLPPGQSTYEQYF
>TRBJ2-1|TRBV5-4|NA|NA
TGTGCCAGCAGCTTAAGTGGGGGACACGGATCGGATGAGCAGTTCTTC
CASSLSGGHGSDEQFF
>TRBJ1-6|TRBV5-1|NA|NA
TGCGCCAGCAGCTTGGATGAGTACTCTTATAATTCACCCCTCCACTTT
CASSLDEYSYNSPLHF
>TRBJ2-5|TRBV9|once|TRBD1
TGTGCCAGCAGCGTCCGGACAGGTGGGTCGGAGACCCAGTACTTC
CASSVRTGGSETQYF
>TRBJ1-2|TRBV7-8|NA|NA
TGTGCCAGCAGCTTAGGATCAGGGACTGGAGGCTACACCTTC
CASSLGSGTGGYTF
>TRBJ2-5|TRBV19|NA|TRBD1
TGTGCCAGTAGTCGGGGACAGGCAAAGGAGACCCAGTACTTC
CASSRGQAKETQYF